Included here is one T cell receptor (beta chain) sequence, with context. There is no known antigen for this receptor. No quality values exist for individual bases; no much larger clone is one base distant. This sample stems from a study of blood T cell repertoires in COVID-19 (dated by TCRdb to the early 2020s). Turning to the overall study: Samples covering the acute and convalescent phases of COVID-19 were provided by collaborators in the United States, Italy and Spain. Where available, HLA class I and class II types were obtained from metadata supplied by the sample provider rather than from assay-based typing. Samples came from the ongoing ImmuneRACE study (first 160 participants) plus 1,254 subjects from 6 global collaborators. The repertoires were released in a freely available public database meant as a resource for research on the immune response to SARS-CoV-2. The material from the prospective study consisted of cDNA or gDNA derived from T cells, B-cell-depleted T cells, or PBMCs. Deeply sampled blood TCRbeta repertoires from subjects exposed to, actively infected with, or recovered from COVID-19 were included in the dataset. Nearly every sample came with metadata listing a de-identified subject ID, COVID-19 status, age in years and sex.

Whole blood was collected in K2EDTA tubes by collaborating institutions according to the institutions' own protocols. Collaborator samples were shipped for TCRbeta analysis as frozen whole blood, isolated PBMCs, or DNA extracted from either sample type. Counted from cysteine to phenylalanine, this CDR3 has 11 amino acids. Only the CDR3 DNA stays, 33 bases, in frame from base 1. At the junction V is shortened by 3 bases and J by 10 bases, with 9 bases in between. Looking up the germline V gene yields CDR1 MDHEN and CDR2 SYDVKM. The immunoSEQ Assay, a bias-controlled multiplex PCR, was used to amplify TCRbeta CDR3 regions from genomic DNA. Regarding the original processing steps: Nucleated cell counts per sample were estimated from amplification of reference gene primers within the assay. To quantify the absolute abundance of each unique TCRbeta CDR3 rearrangement, sequence reads were collapsed and filtered. For each sample, productive Simpson clonality was calculated as the square root of Simpson's diversity index over productive rearrangements. In its TCRdb copy, this immuneACCESS table keeps in-frame sequences only and misses some clones. Where compared with another copy, unresolved V genes explain less than half of these, and the others have no known cause. V and J calls plus clone size are reproduced from that table; the DNA served to infer D and trimming. The sample table holds more than 50,000 clones, of which 65% to 90% were seen once. The top ten clones comprise about a sixth of the sample.

Overall study results and their limits: Clinical and demographic metadata were provided uncurated, with the amount varying by source and participant.

Rearrangement joined TRBV28 to TRBJ1-1; TRBD1 is a possible D gene, resting on 6 matching bases. The source material was peripheral blood. This receptor was taken from a human donor in a cohort sampled during active COVID-19. The CDR3 reads as follows: CASSFQGRAFF. The nucleotide sequence is TGTGCCAGCAGTTTTCAGGGGAGAGCTTTCTTT.